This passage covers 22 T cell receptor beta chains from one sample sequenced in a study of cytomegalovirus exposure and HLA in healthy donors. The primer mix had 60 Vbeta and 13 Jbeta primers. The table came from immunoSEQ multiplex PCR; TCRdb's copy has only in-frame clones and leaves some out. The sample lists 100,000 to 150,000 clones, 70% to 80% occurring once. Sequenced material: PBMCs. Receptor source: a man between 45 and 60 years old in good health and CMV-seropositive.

The CDR3 here is CASSATGQNYNEQFF. Written as DNA, the CDR3 is TGTGCCAGCAGCGCGACGGGACAAAACTACAATGAGCAGTTCTTC. The J gene is TRBJ2-1, the V gene TRBV9, with a possible D match to TRBD1 (6 bases). From germline, CDR1 is SGDLS and CDR2 YYNGEE. Trimming pared 3 bases from V and 3 bases from J, leaving 13 bases between. The CDR3 has 15 residues.

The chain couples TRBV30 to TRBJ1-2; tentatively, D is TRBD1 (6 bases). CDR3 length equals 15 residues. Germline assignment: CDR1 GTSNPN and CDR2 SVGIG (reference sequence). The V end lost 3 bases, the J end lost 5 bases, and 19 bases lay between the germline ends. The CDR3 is CAWRAWTELRYGYTF. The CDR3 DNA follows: TGTGCCTGGAGGGCCTGGACAGAGCTTCGATATGGCTACACCTTC.

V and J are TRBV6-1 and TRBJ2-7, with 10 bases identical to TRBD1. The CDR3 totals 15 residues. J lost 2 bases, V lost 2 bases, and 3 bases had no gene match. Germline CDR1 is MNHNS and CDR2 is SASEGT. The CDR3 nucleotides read TGTGCCAGCAGTGAACCGGGACAGGGGACCTACGAGCAGTACTTC. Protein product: CASSEPGQGTYEQYF.

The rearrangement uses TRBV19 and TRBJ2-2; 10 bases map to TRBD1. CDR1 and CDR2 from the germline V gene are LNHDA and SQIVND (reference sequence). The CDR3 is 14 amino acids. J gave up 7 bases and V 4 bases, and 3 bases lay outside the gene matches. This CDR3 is CASSRQGAVGELFF. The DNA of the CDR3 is TGTGCCAGTAGTAGACAGGGGGCCGTCGGGGAGCTGTTTTTT. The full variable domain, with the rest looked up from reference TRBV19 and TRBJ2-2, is DGGITQSPKYLFRKEGQNVTLSCEQNLNHDAMYWYRQDPGQGLRLIYYSQIVNDFQKGDIAEGYSVSREKKESFPLTVTSAQKNPTAFYLCASSRQGAVGELFFGEGSRLTVL.

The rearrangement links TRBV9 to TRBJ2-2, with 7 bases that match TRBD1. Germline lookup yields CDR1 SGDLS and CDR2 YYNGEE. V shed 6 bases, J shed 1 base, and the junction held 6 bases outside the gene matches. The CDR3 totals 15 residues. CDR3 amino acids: CASTPPGGNTGELFF. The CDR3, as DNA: TGTGCCAGCACCCCGCCAGGGGGGAACACCGGGGAGCTGTTTTTT.

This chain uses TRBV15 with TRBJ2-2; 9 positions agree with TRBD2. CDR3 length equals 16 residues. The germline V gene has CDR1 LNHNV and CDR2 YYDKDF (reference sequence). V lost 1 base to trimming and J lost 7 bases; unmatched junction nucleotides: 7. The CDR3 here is CATSRGLADPGGELFF. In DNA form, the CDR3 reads TGTGCCACCAGCAGAGGACTAGCGGACCCGGGCGGGGAGCTGTTTTTT.

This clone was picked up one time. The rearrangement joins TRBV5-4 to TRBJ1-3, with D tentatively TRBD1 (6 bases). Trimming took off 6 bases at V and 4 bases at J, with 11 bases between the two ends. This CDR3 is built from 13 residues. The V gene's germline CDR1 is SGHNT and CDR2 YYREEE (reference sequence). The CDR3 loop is CASTFGQGNTIYF. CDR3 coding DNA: TGTGCCAGCACCTTCGGACAGGGAAACACCATATATTTT.

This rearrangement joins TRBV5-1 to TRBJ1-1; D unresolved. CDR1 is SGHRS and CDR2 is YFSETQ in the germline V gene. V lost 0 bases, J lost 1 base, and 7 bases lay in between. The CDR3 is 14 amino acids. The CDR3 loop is CASSLGRRNTEAFF. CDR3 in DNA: TGCGCCAGCAGCTTGGGCAGAAGGAACACTGAAGCTTTCTTT.

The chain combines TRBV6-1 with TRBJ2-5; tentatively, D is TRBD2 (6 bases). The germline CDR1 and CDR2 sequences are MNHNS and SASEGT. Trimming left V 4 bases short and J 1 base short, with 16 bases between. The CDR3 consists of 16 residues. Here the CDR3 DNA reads TGTGCCAGCAGTGCAAGGTGGGGGACTCCCCAAGAGACCCAGTACTTC. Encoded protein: CASSARWGTPQETQYF.

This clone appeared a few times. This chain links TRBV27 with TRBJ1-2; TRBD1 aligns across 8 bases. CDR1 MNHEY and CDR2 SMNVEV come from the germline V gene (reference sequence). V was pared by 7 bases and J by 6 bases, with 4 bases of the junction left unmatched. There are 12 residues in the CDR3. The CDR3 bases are TGTGCCAGCAAACAGGGGGTCGATGGCTACACCTTC. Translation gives CASKQGVDGYTF.

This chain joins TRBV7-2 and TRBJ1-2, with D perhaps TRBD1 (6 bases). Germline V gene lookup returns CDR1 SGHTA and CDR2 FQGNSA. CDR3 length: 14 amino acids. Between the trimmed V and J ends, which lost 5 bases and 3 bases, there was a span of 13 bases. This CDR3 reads CASSAQTGYYGYTF. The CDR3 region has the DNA TGTGCCAGCAGCGCCCAGACAGGATACTATGGCTACACCTTC. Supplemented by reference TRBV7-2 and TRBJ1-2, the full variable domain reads GAGVSQSPSNKVTEKGKDVELRCDPISGHTALYWYRQSLGQGLEFLIYFQGNSAPDKSGLPSDRFSAERTGGSVSTLTIQRTQQEDSAVYLCASSAQTGYYGYTFGSGTRLTVV.

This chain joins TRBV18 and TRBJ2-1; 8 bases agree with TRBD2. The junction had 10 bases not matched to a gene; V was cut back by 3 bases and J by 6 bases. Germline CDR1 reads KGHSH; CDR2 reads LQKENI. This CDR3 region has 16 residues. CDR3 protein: CASSPLWGLAGNEQFF. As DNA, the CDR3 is TGTGCCAGCTCACCGCTGTGGGGGCTAGCGGGCAATGAGCAGTTCTTC.

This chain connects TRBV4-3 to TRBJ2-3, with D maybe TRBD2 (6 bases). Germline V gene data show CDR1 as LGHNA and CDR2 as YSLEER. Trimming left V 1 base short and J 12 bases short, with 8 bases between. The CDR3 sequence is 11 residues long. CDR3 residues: CASSQAGLQYF. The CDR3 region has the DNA TGCGCCAGCAGCCAAGCGGGACTTCAGTATTTT.

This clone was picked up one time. CDR3 region: CASSLQGGGTYEQYF. The CDR3 DNA is TGTGCCAGCAGCTTGCAAGGGGGTGGTACCTACGAGCAGTACTTC. The chain uses TRBV5-6 and TRBJ2-7; D is possibly TRBD1 (6 bases). CDR1 SGHDT and CDR2 YYEEEE come from the germline V gene. V lost 1 base to trimming and J lost 2 bases, with 13 bases between them. The CDR3 has 15 residues.

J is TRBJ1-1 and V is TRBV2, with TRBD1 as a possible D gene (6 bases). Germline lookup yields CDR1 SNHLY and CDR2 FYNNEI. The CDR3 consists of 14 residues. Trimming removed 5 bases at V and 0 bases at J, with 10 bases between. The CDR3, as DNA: TGTGCCAGCAGTTCAGGACAGATGAACACTGAAGCTTTCTTT. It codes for CASSSGQMNTEAFF.

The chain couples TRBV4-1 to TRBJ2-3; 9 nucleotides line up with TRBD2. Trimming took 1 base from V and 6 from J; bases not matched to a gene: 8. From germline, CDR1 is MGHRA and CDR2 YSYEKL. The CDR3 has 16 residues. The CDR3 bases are TGCGCCAGCAGCCAAGCGGCGGGGGGGCTCATGGATACGCAGTATTTT. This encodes CASSQAAGGLMDTQYF.

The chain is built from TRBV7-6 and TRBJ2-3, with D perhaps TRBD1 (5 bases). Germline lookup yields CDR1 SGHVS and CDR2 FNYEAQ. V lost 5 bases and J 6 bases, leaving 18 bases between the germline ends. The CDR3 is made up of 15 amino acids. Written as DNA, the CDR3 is TGTGCCAGCAGCGCCTCCCTTGGGGCCTCCGATACGCAGTATTTT. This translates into CASSASLGASDTQYF.

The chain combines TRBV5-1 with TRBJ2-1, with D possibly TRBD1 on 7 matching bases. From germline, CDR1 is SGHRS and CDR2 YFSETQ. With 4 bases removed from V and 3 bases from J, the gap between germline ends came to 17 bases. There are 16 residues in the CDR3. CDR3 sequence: CASSAAGQIIYNEQFF. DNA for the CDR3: TGCGCCAGCAGCGCGGCGGGACAGATCATCTACAATGAGCAGTTCTTC.

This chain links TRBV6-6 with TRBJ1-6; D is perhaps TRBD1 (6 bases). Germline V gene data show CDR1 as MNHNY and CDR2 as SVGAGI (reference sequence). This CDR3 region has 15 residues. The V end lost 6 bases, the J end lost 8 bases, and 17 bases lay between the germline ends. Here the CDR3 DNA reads TGTGCCAGCAGCCGGGTGAGGACAGACGATTCACCCCTCCACTTT. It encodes CASSRVRTDDSPLHF.

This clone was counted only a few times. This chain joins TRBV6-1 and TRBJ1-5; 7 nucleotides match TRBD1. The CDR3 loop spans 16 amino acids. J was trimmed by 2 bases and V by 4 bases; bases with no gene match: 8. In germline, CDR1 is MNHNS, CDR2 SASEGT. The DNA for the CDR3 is TGTGCCAGCAGTGGGGGATTAGACAGGGGCAATCAGCCCCAGCATTTT. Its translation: CASSGGLDRGNQPQHF.

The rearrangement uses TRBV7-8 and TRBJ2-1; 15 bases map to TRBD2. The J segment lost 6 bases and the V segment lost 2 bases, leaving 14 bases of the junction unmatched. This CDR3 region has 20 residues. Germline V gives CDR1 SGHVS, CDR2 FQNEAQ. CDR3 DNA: TGTGCCAGCAGCTTAAGGGGACTAGCGGGAGGATCTTCAAGGTCCAATGAGCAGTTCTTC. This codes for CASSLRGLAGGSSRSNEQFF.

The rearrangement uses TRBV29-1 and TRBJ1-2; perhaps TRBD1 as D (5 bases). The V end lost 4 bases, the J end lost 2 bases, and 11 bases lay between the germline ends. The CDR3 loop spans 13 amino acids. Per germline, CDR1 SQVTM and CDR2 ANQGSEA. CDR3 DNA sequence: TGCAGCGTTGTGCGGGGGGGAAACTATGGCTACACCTTC. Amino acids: CSVVRGGNYGYTF.